What follows is one T cell receptor beta chain and its context. Only a few counts were recorded for this clone. No cognate antigen has been identified for it. No qualities accompany the bases; no much larger clone lies one base away. This record belongs to a study of beta chain features in type 1 diabetes (dated by TCRdb to the late 2010s). Background on the whole study: Mean age, gender distribution, total cell number and subset yield were not different between patients and healthy donors. A total of 100 million to 110 million sorted cells were examined across all samples, and a strong correlation was observed between cell number per subset and RNA yield. In the study, recently diagnosed type 1 diabetes patients and matched healthy donors were compared on the TCRB repertoires of their sorted circulating CD4+ T cell subsets. Regulatory and stem cell-like memory subsets were isolated from only 8 patients and about eight healthy donors, whereas naive and central memory subsets came from all 30 or so donors.

CDR1 SGHDT and CDR2 YYEEEE are derived from the germline V gene. At the junction V is shortened by 4 bases and J by 0 bases; bases outside the gene matches: 13. The CDR3 measures 19 amino acids from cysteine to phenylalanine. The CDR3 DNA has 57 bases and is translated from base 1. What the research found in general, with its limitations: Because the HLA sub-analyses included only small numbers of individuals, any influence of HLA type on TCRB rearrangement was left unresolved. Sequencing cDNA rather than genomic DNA could over-represent highly expressing activated cells, although activation and CD3 levels did not differ between groups. Naive, central memory and regulatory TCRB repertoires appeared to be more alike among patients than among healthy donors. PCR might favor shorter templates, but patient and control samples were amplified and corrected together, so any skew would affect both groups equally. In all four CD4+ subsets, TCRB CDR3 length was moderately but significantly shorter in type 1 diabetes patients. Fewer insertions and more nucleotide deletions at VDJ recombination sites were observed in patients with type 1 diabetes, implying thymic rearrangement abnormalities.

Each donor gave one peripheral blood draw, roughly 110 mL on average, collected into heparinised tubes. A BD FACSAria II and a panel including CD45RO, CCR7, CD25, CD127, CD95 and CD27 were used to sort naive, central memory, regulatory and stem cell-like memory CD4+ T cells. All sorted populations exceeded 98% purity. PBMCs were isolated immediately by Lymphoprep density gradient centrifugation and stained directly without culture. So that batch effects would be minimized, each experiment stained and sorted samples in pairs, pairing one healthy donor with one patient. All of the isolated RNA was reverse transcribed with the High Capacity cDNA Reverse Transcription Kit, so expressed TCRB transcripts were sequenced. Deep immunoSEQ sequencing was applied to naive, central memory and regulatory T cell samples, giving an average of around 3.4 million total reads per sample. After sorted cells were lysed in RLT buffer, RNA was extracted with DNase-treated RNeasy Micro or Mini kits, with the choice depending on cell number. To prevent cross-contamination, each cell subset was processed individually, whereas patient and healthy donor samples were processed jointly. Using the immunoSEQ multiplex PCR, TCRB sequences were amplified from cDNA into 87-bp fragments spanning the CDR3 region. Sequencing of the amplicons was performed on the Illumina HiSeq platform. As for the authors' bioinformatics: Synthetic template baselines were used to correct PCR bias computationally, reads within Hamming distance 2 were collapsed, and singletons that could not be merged were discarded. Reads were aligned to IMGT to assign V, D and J genes, CDR3 length, and insertions or deletions at six rearrangement sites. Within each subset, clonotype counts were normalized to sorted cell number, and only after that were true diversity and Gini coefficients computed with the tcR R package. The overlap coefficient, calculated on TCRB nucleotide sequences, was used to measure repertoire sharing. Drawn from immuneACCESS, this table holds only the in-frame rearrangements with V and J called that TCRdb kept. Clones are partly lost; checked studies trace under half to an unresolved V gene and leave the rest unexplained. V, J and clone size reflect that table, while D and trimming were determined from the DNA. The sample profile shows 130,000 to 150,000 clones; nearly 9.5% of them were found once. The ten largest clonotypes hold about 0.61% of the sample.

Material: central memory CD4+ T cells from blood. The sequence joins TRBV5-6 to TRBJ1-2; TRBD1 aligns with 12 central bases. The source of this sequence is a man aged 18-30 years in good health. The CDR3 amino acid sequence is: CASSTPSAGTGGSNYGYTF. The nucleotide sequence reads TGTGCCAGCAGCACCCCATCAGCCGGGACAGGGGGCTCTAACTATGGCTACACCTTC.